The following is a TCR beta chain sequence with its context. This sample was included in a study of cytomegalovirus exposure and HLA in healthy donors. This CDR3 region has 17 residues. PCR used 60 Vbeta primers and 13 Jbeta primers. This table comes from immunoSEQ multiplex PCR, and its TCRdb copy is limited to in-frame clones, with some not included. The sample has under 200,000 clones, around 80% seen once. The chain joins TRBV21-1 to TRBJ2-7; whether TRBD2, the table's D call, matches the DNA was not checked. TRBV21-1 has pseudogene status. This receptor was taken from a woman aged 40 to 50 in good health and CMV-seronegative. The sample was PBMCs. CDR3 bases: TGTGCCAGCAGCAAATCTAGCGGGGGTCCTAAATCCTACGAGCAGTACTTC. It codes for CASSKSSGGPKSYEQYF.